This TCR beta chain was captured by sequencing in a study of cytomegalovirus exposure and HLA in healthy donors (dated by TCRdb to between 2016 and 2019). With regard to the full study: An earlier analysis of 587 of the donors reported 276 Gb of sequence data and around 120 million unique TCR beta sequences obtained from about 200 million T cells. A later analysis re-analyzed previously published TCR beta repertoires from approximately 700 donors and added high-resolution HLA genotyping to study TCR occurrence patterns. Donor age, sex, ethnicity and CMV serostatus were compiled alongside the repertoire data. To predict cytomegalovirus infection status, the study combined high-throughput TCR immunosequencing, statistical association of individual TCRs with disease status, and machine learning. Of the 300 to 500 genotyped donors, 75% to 85% were placed in the genetic ancestry cluster associated with self-reported Caucasian donors. In the later analysis, no new phenotypic data were used to find candidate immune exposures; instead, reliance was placed on TCR beta sequences and their occurrence across donors. To decide whether each TCR beta V gene segment behaved as functional or pseudogenic, an earlier analysis of over 500 of the donors relied on high-throughput TCR beta sequencing. Class I and class II HLA loci were covered by the typing at four-digit resolution. The aim of the study was to test whether cataloging public T cell receptors could identify signatures of past pathogen exposure. Because of strong linkage in the cohort, roughly 5 DR-DQ haplotypes were treated as single units for association and clustering. A later genetic analysis took genome-wide SNP genotypes for about three fifths of the 666 donors and used that subset as a discovery cohort. All discovery cohort repertoires had been generated using a single sequencing platform. The study used immunosequencing to profile the T cell repertoires of 666 subjects and linked those repertoires to cytomegalovirus serostatus. Roughly 300 gigabases of sequencing data and 91 million or so unique TCR sequences made up an early release that covered 640 HLA-typed donors. On average, around 200,000 unique TCR beta nucleotide sequences were sequenced per donor among fewer than 500 genotyped donors of the cohort, with roughly 20% of those sequences being non-productive. Typing coverage differed by locus: A, B, C, DRB1 and DQB1 were typed in about 629-630 donors, DQA1 in roughly 510, DPA1 in some 600, and DPB1 in approximately 450. Along with the roughly 710-subject first cohort, a separate validation cohort of over a hundred different subjects was used.

Study-wide conclusions, independent of this receptor: In this cohort, only TCR beta chains were sequenced, and detectable features were limited by the absence of alpha or paired-chain data. Linkage disequilibrium might explain the correlated functional status among segregating V segments, but an unknown experimental factor could not be excluded. V-gene and J-gene trimming of TCR beta chains was associated with a missense DCLRE1C variant in a later genetic analysis, and the association was replicated in an independent cohort. Broadly in line with IMGT annotations, most TCR beta V segments showed up in productive rearrangements about 87% or about 30% of the time in an earlier analysis of around 550 of the donors. A further reported finding was that TCR beta sequences accurately predicted the HLA-A and HLA-B alleles for most subjects in the first cohort. The only immune exposure information available for the cohort was CMV serostatus. In vitro tests confirmed that a few of the cytomegalovirus-associated TCR beta chains recognize cytomegalovirus antigens. In a later analysis, the rate of TCR association differed among HLA loci, with DRB1 alleles having the most associated TCRs and HLA-C alleles having the fewest. A group of highly shared sequence variants was considered likely to be a technical artifact of the sequencing pipeline. In a later analysis, several top co-occurrence clusters were reported to appear linked to parvovirus B19, influenza, CMV and Epstein-Barr virus. According to the authors, the approach could potentially be generalized to other disease states and immunological phenotypes. A later analysis found that most CMV-associated TCR beta chains appeared HLA-restricted, with HLA associations seemingly driven largely by CMV exposure. A later analysis associated about 18,000 TCR beta sequences with specific HLA alleles at a false discovery rate of 0.05. Because some donors lacked HLA typing at each locus, the association tests relied only on the typed subset. Strong co-occurrence of HLA alleles, especially DR and DQ, made assigning TCR associations to individual alleles difficult. Some IMGT-functional V segments, including TRBV6-2 and TRBV6-3, could not be told apart with the 87-base-pair reads, so those segments were excluded. While some public TCRs were present in many individuals, most TCR sequences turned up only very rarely across donors. The classifier was reported to diagnose cytomegalovirus status with high specificity and sensitivity in both the original cohort and the validation cohort. About 17 rarely observed V segments, including chromosome 9 orphons, were excluded from the earlier analysis of several hundred of the donors because counts were too low. A later analysis found that HLA-associated TCR beta chains were more clonally expanded and had lower generation probabilities than equally common non-associated chains. A total of about 150 TCR beta chains were listed by the study as associated with cytomegalovirus. Sequencing depth was assumed to be roughly uniform across donors in the presence/absence analyses, though that assumption may not hold. A later genetic analysis reported fewer N-insertions in productive TCRs among donors in an Asian-associated ancestry cluster than the roughly 620-donor mean.

The library relied on the immunoSEQ multiplex PCR assay. A mixture of 60 forward primers for TCR Vbeta segments and 13 reverse primers for TCR Jbeta segments was used in the multiplex PCR. Amplification of the CDR3 region of rearranged TCR beta genes was performed with a multiplex PCR assay on genomic DNA. The amplified TCR beta libraries were sequenced on the Illumina HiSeq System as 87-base-pair reads. The source study handled its data this way. In a later analysis, 77 million or so unique TCR beta chains were counted across the roughly 700 repertoires, and roughly 11 million of these chains were shared by at least two donors. Raw reads were error-corrected and collapsed into unique sequences with a nearest-neighbor algorithm that merged closely related sequences to remove PCR and sequencing errors. V, D and J gene segments were assigned by aligning CDR3 sequences to IMGT reference sequences. Each retained sequence needed at least a six-nucleotide match to both a V gene segment and a J gene segment. Rearrangements were classified as productive when the CDR3 lacked stop codons and remained in frame with V and J, and all other rearrangements were classified as non-productive. CDR3 was defined according to IMGT convention as the region running from the second conserved V-encoded cysteine to the conserved J-encoded phenylalanine. The earlier analysis of 500 to 600 of the donors excluded sequences that lacked an unambiguous match to a single V gene segment. In an earlier analysis of almost 600 of the donors, a V segment was called functional when productive rearrangements were above 56.7%, and segregating when the standard deviation between donors exceeded 5%. A statistical classification framework was built for diagnosing cytomegalovirus status from the catalog of TCR beta chain sequences. A later analysis assigned V and J genes by comparing TCR nucleotide sequences with IMGT/GENE-DB human TR gene sequences. The TCRdist pipeline was used in a later analysis to assign CDR3 sequences and most-parsimonious VDJ recombination scenarios. In a later analysis, each TCR beta chain was defined by its CDR3 amino acid sequence together with its V-gene family, and reads without a unique V-gene family were excluded. As a way to deal with suspected cross-contamination and a sequencing artifact, a later analysis dropped approximately 590 nucleotide sequences that were highly shared and had low generation probability. A later analysis calculated a clonal expansion index for each public chain from normalized within-repertoire ranks of inferred template counts. In a later analysis, generation probabilities were computed with a VDJ recombination model fitted to out-of-frame rearrangements, and the resulting probabilities were checked against IGoR. In a later analysis, hypergeometric tests were used to score TCR-TCR, TCR-HLA and TCR-CMV co-occurrence, with a repertoire-size bias correction applied to TCR pairs. A later analysis estimated false discovery rates by permuting HLA or CMV assignments 20 times. In a later analysis, co-occurring TCRs were grouped with DBSCAN, and TCRdist sequence similarity was added when clustering was performed within HLA-allele-positive subsets. Co-occurrence clustering excluded repertoires with fewer than 30,000 or more than 120,000 public chains, plus five with anomalous nucleotide sharing. TCRdb took over this immuneACCESS table, retaining in-frame rearrangements with V and J assigned. Such tables are incomplete; in checked studies, under half of the missing clones stem from an unresolved V gene, and the remainder is unexplained. V and J calls plus clone size are reproduced from that table; the DNA served to infer D and trimming. The sample includes some 150,000 clones, with roughly 80% observed a single time. The ten largest clones add up to about 4.8% of the sample.

In total, about 650 healthy bone marrow donors made up the cohort. Cohort members were all nominally healthy when sampled, although unrecorded immune exposures were likely present. The donor was CMV seronegative and was included in the group of under 450 seronegative cohort members. A peripheral blood sample was collected from each donor, and TCR beta sequencing was performed on peripheral blood mononuclear cells. The Qiagen DNeasy Blood Extraction Kit was used to extract genomic DNA from the blood cell samples. A distance of 19 bases separates the germline ends of V and J, which lose 7 bases and 7 bases respectively. CDR1 and CDR2, per the germline V gene, are MNHEY and SVGAGI. The CDR3 spans 14 residues, from the cysteine through the phenylalanine. The entry retains the CDR3 DNA only, 42 bases that are in frame from base 1. Concerning this clone: There is no known antigen for this receptor. Qualities for individual bases were not recorded, and no much larger clone is one base off.

The clonotype was recovered from a man aged 25 to 40 in good health and CMV-seronegative. The V and J segments used are TRBV6-5 and TRBJ2-5; confidence is insufficient to name the D gene. The sample comprised PBMCs. The CDR3 amino acid sequence is: CASTNPTGLGTQYF. The DNA sequence is given as TGTGCCAGCACTAACCCTACCGGGTTAGGGACCCAGTACTTC.